This T cell receptor (beta chain) is from a study of identifying expanded T cells in peripheral blood (dated by TCRdb to between 2017 and 2020). Some background on the complete study: Four technical replicates, made by sequencing separate aliquots from the same pool of genomic DNA, were compared pairwise.

A word on this clone: The specificity of this receptor is unknown. No quality values exist for individual bases; no much larger clone is one base distant.

What the work shows at the level of the full study, not this receptor alone: Variance in clone template counts between approximately two-week samples significantly increased with total template count across all healthy donors. The authors expected biological variance in healthy repertoires might increase further over much longer intervals such as months to years. The beta-binomial model significantly reduced the number of clones called differentially abundant and the false-positive rate across all healthy-donor time intervals. Between technical replicates the binomial model flagged approximately 1.1 differentially abundant clones, whereas over around two weeks the binomial model flagged about 16.4 and over roughly 4 weeks around 19.

The junction carries 20 bases between V and J, which are trimmed by 0 bases and 4 bases respectively. The CDR3 numbers 18 residues from cysteine through phenylalanine. Of the read, only the CDR3 DNA is kept; its 54 bases are in frame from base 1. The germline V gene sets CDR1 to SGHRS and CDR2 to YFSETQ. The immunoSEQ Assay, which relies on bias-controlled multiplex PCR amplification of genomic DNA, was used to profile TCRbeta CDR3 regions. The authors processed their data as follows. To quantify the absolute abundance of each unique TCRbeta CDR3 region, the sequences were collapsed and filtered. Two models were used to test differential abundance: a binomial model (Fisher-equivalent) and a beta-binomial model that adds time-dependent variance fitted from healthy donors. Any clone with fewer than 5 combined templates was excluded, and a clone was called differentially abundant if its Benjamini-Hochberg FDR was below 0.01. The form v = (b*log(k)+a)^2 was used to model beta-binomial variance as a function of total template count across the two samples. TCRdb's version of the immuneACCESS table is confined to in-frame rearrangements and falls short of the full clone set. An unresolved V gene accounts for under half of the shortfall where checked; the remainder is of unknown origin. That table furnishes V, J and clone size, whereas the DNA furnished D and trimming. In this sample the table shows around 91,000 clones, approximately 89% of which occur a single time. The ten top clones hold 3% to 4% of the sample.

During the collection period, no immune events, such as infections, were documented for the healthy donors. Healthy-donor blood repertoires served as a training cohort to calibrate time-dependent variance in a beta-binomial model of T-cell clone differential abundance. The training cohort was composed of around ten healthy donors, 3 female and 7 male. An age range of about 25 to 64 years, with an average of about 43 years, was recorded for the donors. Whole blood was collected from each healthy donor at three time points spaced two weeks apart and obtained from a commercial supplier. Genomic DNA was extracted from unsorted whole blood for immunosequencing.

The clonotype was recovered from a person between 18 and 75 years old in good health. The sequenced sample consisted of blood. The V and J genes are TRBV5-1 and TRBJ2-1; TRBD1 is a weak D gene call, 5 bases matching. CDR3 region: CASSLDWSRQPSYNEQFF. The bases are TGCGCCAGCAGCTTGGACTGGTCGAGACAGCCTTCTTACAATGAGCAGTTCTTC.